This passage covers 9 T cell receptor beta chains from one sample sequenced in a study of human T cells and chemical hapten exposure. Indicated time point: patch test 1, 2 weeks after DPC sensitization. Specified treatment: therapeutic diphenylcyclopropenone sensitization with weekly scalp DPC. TCRdb re-analysed the RACE reads in MiXCR, keeping a single row per CDR3 protein. Found here are 75,000 to 90,000 distinct CDR3 sequences, 12% of them singletons; the top ten hold about 3.7%. This material consisted of whole blood, taken in connection with sensitization to the hapten diphenylcyclopropenone (DPC). Source of these receptors: a woman aged 60-75 years with alopecia areata. Some clones in this sample may be carry-over from other donors' samples.

This clonotype has more than one count but fewer than ten. The rearrangement joins TRBV7-9 to TRBJ2-2, with D perhaps matching TRBD2 (6 bases). The CDR3 contains 17 residues. In germline, CDR1 is SEHNR, CDR2 FQNEAQ (reference sequence). Trimming cost V 5 bases and J 5 bases, with 21 bases left between them. CDR3 nucleotide sequence: TGTGCCAGCAGCACTCGCCTGTGGCAGGGAGGAACCGGGGAGCTGTTTTTT. Amino acid sequence: CASSTRLWQGGTGELFF.

The genes are TRBV11-2 and TRBJ1-3, with 7 positions matching TRBD1. Germline CDR1 and CDR2: SGHAT and FQNNGV. V shed 5 bases, J shed 4 bases, and the junction held 8 bases outside the gene matches. This CDR3 comprises 15 residues. CDR3 bases: TGTGCCAGCAGCCGCGGACAGGTTGCAGGAAACACCATATATTTT. It encodes CASSRGQVAGNTIYF.

There are many counts of this clonotype. The chain links TRBV20-1 to TRBJ1-1; TRBD1 matches 7 bases. The CDR3 is 15 amino acids. J lost 1 base, V lost 6 bases, and 11 bases had no gene match. Germline values: CDR1 DFQATT, CDR2 SNEGSKA (reference sequence). CDR3: CSARLGGRTNTEAFF. CDR3 coding DNA: TGCAGTGCCAGGCTAGGGGGCCGCACGAACACTGAAGCTTTCTTT.

This clonotype was picked up many times. The chain joins TRBV7-9 to TRBJ1-4, with 7 bases that match TRBD1. V shed 2 bases, J shed 8 bases, and the junction held 14 bases outside the gene matches. CDR3 length: 17 amino acids. The germline CDR1 and CDR2 sequences are SEHNR and FQNEAQ (reference sequence). CDR3 region: CASSLLPGGGIREKLFF. CDR3 bases: TGTGCCAGCAGCTTATTGCCAGGAGGGGGCATACGGGAAAAACTGTTTTTT.

The table lists this clonotype with a few counts. This chain links TRBV28 with TRBJ2-7, with D hard to call. V gave up 4 bases and J gave up 6 bases, with 7 bases separating them. This CDR3 has 11 residues. The germline CDR1 and CDR2 sequences are MDHEN and SYDVKM. The CDR3: CASSSLAEQYF. CDR3 in DNA: TGTGCCAGCAGTTCCCTGGCCGAGCAGTACTTC.

This clonotype was counted ten times or more. This chain links TRBV5-1 with TRBJ2-2, with TRBD2 as a possible D gene (6 bases). Germline V gene sequence: CDR1 SGHRS, CDR2 YFSETQ. CDR3 length equals 17 residues. V was clipped by 3 bases and J by 3 bases, with 18 bases between them. This chain's CDR3 is CASSSRFGGLDTGELFF. Written as DNA, the CDR3 is TGCGCCAGCAGCTCCAGATTCGGGGGTTTGGACACCGGGGAGCTGTTTTTT.

This clonotype was detected a few times. The chain carries TRBV11-2 and TRBJ1-2; D is ambiguous. The CDR3 is 10 residues long. V shed 9 bases and J shed 3 bases, with 5 bases lying between them. Germline CDR1 and CDR2: SGHAT and FQNNGV. The CDR3 nucleotides are TGTGCCAGTGGCGACTATGGCTACACCTTC. This translates into CASGDYGYTF.

CDR3 sequence (DNA): TGTGCCATCAGTGAGTCGACTGACAGACTTAACTATGGCTACACCTTC. Protein product: CAISESTDRLNYGYTF. The chain recombines TRBV10-3 with TRBJ1-2; possibly TRBD1 for D (5 bases). This CDR3 has 16 residues. V dropped 0 bases and J dropped 1 base, with 12 bases sitting between them. In germline, CDR1 is ENHRY, CDR2 SYGVKD.

This clonotype was picked up many times. The chain recombines TRBV18 with TRBJ1-5; D uncertain. V lost 2 bases and J lost 3, with 2 bases in between. Germline CDR1 is KGHSH and CDR2 is LQKENI. The CDR3 is made up of 12 amino acids. The CDR3 DNA is TGTGCCAGCTCACCAGACAATCAGCCCCAGCATTTT. This sequence encodes CASSPDNQPQHF.